Listed below are T cell receptor beta chains from one sample, sequenced in a study of T-cell memory formation after mild COVID-19. Using its own MiXCR run on the 5' RACE reads, TCRdb lists one record per CDR3 protein. This repertoire shows fewer than 400,000 distinct CDR3 sequences, about 15% found once; its top ten account for roughly a fifth. The specimen sequenced was PBMCs or a T cell subset sorted from them (not recorded which). These receptors all come from a man younger than 35 who had mild COVID-19 (a few samples of this study predate the infection). Cell type and time point are not known. Both conserved end residues are part of each CDR3. The D gene is left open where the match is weak. Part of the rows lack a size; the others show once, few, many or a class for expanded clones.

j_call	d_call	v_call	clone_size	cdr3_nt	cdr3_aa
TRBJ2-1	TRBD2	TRBV10-3	few	TGTGCCATCAGTGAGTCTCCCCAGCGGGGGGGCGCTGAGCAGTTCTTC	CAISESPQRGGAEQFF
TRBJ2-3	.	TRBV7-7	.	TGTGCCAGCAGCAACACCCCGGGTCCTAGCTCAGATACGCAGTATTTT	CASSNTPGPSSDTQYF
TRBJ2-7	TRBD1	TRBV4-1	few	TGCGCCAGCAGCCGCTCCGGGACAGATAATTACGAGCAGTACTTC	CASSRSGTDNYEQYF
TRBJ1-1	.	TRBV6-1	few	TGTGCCAGCACTCAAAGGCAATGGGTTGAAGCTTTCTTT	CASTQRQWVEAFF
TRBJ1-2	.	TRBV5-6	.	TGTGCCAGCGATCCCTCAGGTGGAGGGGCCGGCTACACCTTC	CASDPSGGGAGYTF
TRBJ2-5	TRBD2	TRBV11-2	many	TGTGCCAGCAGCCATGGGGCTAGCGGGGGAGCTCAAGAGACCCAGTACTTC	CASSHGASGGAQETQYF
TRBJ2-7	TRBD2	TRBV6-5	.	TGTGCCAGCAGATCGGGACTAGCGGGGACCCGGCAGTACTTC	CASRSGLAGTRQYF
TRBJ2-5	TRBD1	TRBV5-1	.	TGCGCCAGCAGCTTCGCGACAGGGGTGGCGACCCAGTACTTC	CASSFATGVATQYF
TRBJ1-3	TRBD1	TRBV7-9	.	TGTGCCAGCAGCTCGACAGGGTTCGCTGGAAACACCATATATTTT	CASSSTGFAGNTIYF
TRBJ2-1	TRBD2	TRBV23-1	.	TGCGCCAGCAGTGACCCTACCGGGACTAGCGGGGGCTGGGAGCAGTTCTTC	CASSDPTGTSGGWEQFF
TRBJ2-1	TRBD2	TRBV7-8	few	TGTGCCAGCAGCTCGGGAGGGACTGACAATGAGCAGTTCTTC	CASSSGGTDNEQFF
TRBJ2-3	TRBD2	TRBV7-2	few	TGTGCCAGCAGCCCTCGGCGGGGGGCCTCGCCACGCACAGATACGCAGTATTTT	CASSPRRGASPRTDTQYF
TRBJ2-3	TRBD1	TRBV4-1	.	TGCGCCAGCAACCTAGGACAGGGTCCATCCACAGATACGCAGTATTTT	CASNLGQGPSTDTQYF
TRBJ1-2	TRBD1	TRBV27	.	TGTGCCAGCAGTTTATCTCTATCCCAGACAGGGCCCGGCTACACCTTC	CASSLSLSQTGPGYTF
TRBJ1-5	TRBD1	TRBV28	few	TGTGCCAGCACCCTGACAGGGGTCAATCAGCCCCAGCATTTT	CASTLTGVNQPQHF
TRBJ2-5	TRBD2	TRBV18	few	TGTGCCAGCTCACCAACGTCTAGCGGGGAGCAGACCCAGTACTTC	CASSPTSSGEQTQYF